The rows below give T cell receptor beta chains drawn from one sample of a study of shared clonotypes between healthy human individuals. Sequenced by immunoSEQ multiplex PCR; TCRdb stores in-frame clones only, minus some. The table includes approximately 640,000 clones, roughly 88% detected once. Sequenced: memory CD8+ T cells from PBMCs. Every receptor here comes from a young man in good health. Some clones in this sample may be carry-over from other donors' samples. Both conserved end residues are part of each CDR3. A D gene is named only where the DNA matches it firmly. Expanded clones are given a class, and other clones once, few, many or no size at all.

>NA|TRBV7-6|TRBJ1-2|NA
CASSLGVEFGGYTF
TGTGCCAGCAGCTTAGGGGTCGAATTTGGTGGCTACACCTTC
>NA|TRBV25-1|TRBJ1-2|NA
CASRQGSGAYGYTF
TGTGCCAGCAGGCAGGGTTCCGGGGCCTATGGCTACACCTTC
>NA|TRBV27|TRBJ1-5|NA
CASSTGAWDNQPQHF
TGTGCCAGCTCTACCGGGGCCTGGGACAATCAGCCCCAGCATTTT
>NA|TRBV19|TRBJ2-1|TRBD2
CASSYPAGEAGNEQFF
TGTGCCAGTTCATATCCAGCGGGAGAGGCAGGGAATGAGCAGTTCTTC
>NA|TRBV6-1|TRBJ2-5|TRBD2
CASSEPGLAGGETQYF
TGTGCCAGCAGTGAACCGGGACTAGCGGGTGGTGAGACCCAGTACTTC
>NA|TRBV27|TRBJ2-1|NA
CASSWNGLAYNEQFF
TGTGCCAGCAGTTGGAACGGTCTAGCCTACAATGAGCAGTTCTTC
>NA|TRBV28|TRBJ2-2|TRBD1
CAGRDRGNTGELFF
TGTGCCGGGAGAGACAGGGGAAACACCGGGGAGCTGTTTTTT
>NA|TRBV27|TRBJ1-2|TRBD1
CASSLRQGTGGDYTF
TGTGCCAGCAGTTTAAGACAGGGGACAGGAGGGGACTACACCTTC
>NA|TRBV6-5|TRBJ2-5|TRBD2
CASSYGAGGPGETQYF
TGTGCCAGCAGTTACGGGGCGGGAGGGCCAGGAGAGACCCAGTACTTC
>NA|TRBV5-1|TRBJ1-2|TRBD1
CASSNYGTGNGYTF
TGCGCCAGCAGCAACTACGGGACAGGGAATGGCTACACCTTC
>NA|TRBV19|TRBJ1-2|NA
CASGQYVNNYGYTF
TGTGCCAGTGGACAGTACGTAAATAACTATGGCTACACCTTC
>NA|TRBV11-2|TRBJ2-1|NA
CASSLVSGSDEQFF
TGTGCCAGCAGCTTAGTCTCTGGGAGCGATGAGCAGTTCTTC
>once|TRBV28|TRBJ2-1|TRBD2
CASSSYKGLADSYNEQFF
TGTGCCAGCAGTTCATACAAGGGGCTAGCGGACTCCTACAATGAGCAGTTCTTC
>NA|TRBV5-6|TRBJ2-7|NA
CASSKSPGVWEQYF
TGTGCCAGCAGCAAATCCCCGGGGGTGTGGGAGCAGTACTTC
>NA|TRBV25-1|TRBJ1-1|NA
CASSESGNTEAFF
TGTGCCAGCAGTGAATCGGGGAACACTGAAGCTTTCTTT
>few|TRBV6-1|TRBJ1-4|TRBD1
CASSAHRGYTGREKLFF
TGTGCCAGCAGTGCCCACAGGGGATATACAGGTCGTGAAAAACTGTTTTTT
>NA|TRBV11-2|TRBJ2-5|TRBD2
CASSLDPPWGGVEETQYF
TGTGCCAGCAGCTTAGATCCTCCCTGGGGAGGGGTAGAAGAGACCCAGTACTTC
>NA|TRBV5-1|TRBJ2-5|NA
CASSPTGLGETQYF
TGCGCCAGCAGCCCGACGGGACTCGGGGAGACCCAGTACTTC
>NA|TRBV6-5|TRBJ2-5|NA
CASSYSADLETQYF
TGTGCCAGCAGTTACTCGGCAGACCTAGAGACCCAGTACTTC
>once|TRBV15|TRBJ2-1|TRBD2
CATSRPLPGLLNNEQFF
TGTGCCACCAGCAGACCTCTACCGGGACTACTTAACAATGAGCAGTTCTTC
>NA|TRBV28|TRBJ1-5|NA
CASTWVLNSQPQHF
TGTGCCAGCACCTGGGTGCTAAATAGTCAGCCCCAGCATTTT
>NA|TRBV14|TRBJ2-7|NA
CASSHGYEQYF
TGTGCCAGCAGCCACGGCTACGAGCAGTACTTC
>NA|TRBV11-2|TRBJ2-7|TRBD1
CASSWDRGTVYEQYF
TGTGCCAGCAGCTGGGACAGGGGGACCGTCTACGAGCAGTACTTC
>NA|TRBV7-9|TRBJ2-7|TRBD2
CASSQARYSSGSSYEQYF
TGTGCCAGCAGCCAAGCAAGATATTCTAGCGGGAGTTCCTACGAGCAGTACTTC
>NA|TRBV7-3|TRBJ2-5|NA
CASSLTPDSQETQYF
TGTGCCAGCAGCTTAACTCCCGACAGTCAAGAGACCCAGTACTTC
>once|TRBV4-2|TRBJ2-2|NA
CASSQEVGAGELFF
TGTGCCAGCAGCCAAGAGGTAGGGGCCGGGGAGCTGTTTTTT
>NA|TRBV7-8|TRBJ2-3|TRBD2
CASIKRGLAGADTQYF
TGTGCCAGCATCAAAAGGGGACTAGCGGGAGCCGATACGCAGTATTTT
>NA|TRBV6-1|TRBJ1-3|NA
CASSALGAGNTIYF
TGTGCCAGCAGCGCCCTAGGGGCGGGAAACACCATATATTTT
>NA|TRBV30|TRBJ2-1|TRBD2
CAWRGPTSGVFDEQFF
TGTGCCTGGAGGGGACCCACTAGCGGGGTCTTCGATGAGCAGTTCTTC
>NA|TRBV14|TRBJ2-5|NA
CASSHRAASLWGTQYF
TGTGCCAGCAGCCACAGAGCGGCCTCCCTCTGGGGGACCCAGTACTTC
>once|TRBV29-1|TRBJ2-7|NA
CSVGPAGYGYEQYF
TGCAGCGTTGGTCCGGCAGGGTATGGGTACGAGCAGTACTTC
>NA|TRBV10-2|TRBJ2-7|NA
CASRGGRTPYYEQYF
TGCGCCAGCAGGGGGGGCAGGACCCCCTACTACGAGCAGTACTTC
>NA|TRBV6-5|TRBJ2-2|NA
CASSYGGTGELFF
TGTGCCAGCAGTTATGGGGGGACCGGGGAGCTGTTTTTT
>NA|TRBV27|TRBJ2-7|NA
CASSSTIARTDGQYF
TGTGCCAGCAGCTCGACGATAGCGAGGACGGATGGGCAGTACTTC
>NA|TRBV27|TRBJ2-2|NA
CASSPTPGSGELFF
TGTGCCAGCAGTCCGACGCCGGGCAGCGGGGAGCTGTTTTTT
>once|TRBV27|TRBJ2-1|NA
CASSSSAYSYNEQFF
TGTGCCAGCAGTTCTAGCGCCTACTCCTACAATGAGCAGTTCTTC
>NA|TRBV11-2|TRBJ2-7|NA
CASSPDYSYEQYF
TGTGCCAGCAGCCCCGACTACTCCTACGAGCAGTACTTC
>NA|TRBV10-3|TRBJ1-1|NA
CAISESGTEAFF
TGTGCCATCAGTGAGTCTGGCACTGAAGCTTTCTTT
>NA|TRBV4-3|TRBJ2-1|NA
CASSRLLGLGDEQFF
TGCGCCAGCAGCCGACTACTAGGCCTTGGGGATGAGCAGTTCTTC
>NA|TRBV6-6|TRBJ1-5|NA
CASSYSLTGQGQPQHF
TGTGCCAGCAGTTACTCCCTAACTGGGCAGGGTCAGCCCCAGCATTTT
>NA|TRBV9|TRBJ2-7|NA
CASSVGERAYEQYF
TGTGCCAGCAGCGTAGGGGAGCGGGCCTACGAGCAGTACTTC
>NA|TRBV7-9|TRBJ1-1|NA
CASSFSVNTEAFF
TGTGCCAGCAGCTTTTCAGTGAACACTGAAGCTTTCTTT
>NA|TRBV7-9|TRBJ1-2|TRBD1
CASSLAGGQSLYSGYTF
TGTGCCAGCAGCTTAGCGGGGGGACAGAGCCTTTATAGCGGCTACACCTTC
>NA|TRBV28|TRBJ1-2|NA
CASSLTDAAYYGYTF
TGTGCCAGCAGTTTGACGGACGCCGCCTACTATGGCTACACCTTC
>NA|TRBV11-2|TRBJ2-2|NA
CASSLAPAMGELFF
TGTGCCAGCAGCTTAGCACCAGCGATGGGGGAGCTGTTTTTT
>many|TRBV27|TRBJ1-2|NA
CASSPEVGVKNGYTF
TGTGCCAGCAGCCCCGAAGTAGGCGTGAAGAATGGCTACACCTTC
>NA|TRBV2|TRBJ1-1|TRBD1
CASSEVGTGNTEAFF
TGTGCCAGCAGTGAAGTGGGGACAGGGAACACTGAAGCTTTCTTT
>NA|TRBV28|TRBJ2-1|TRBD1
CASSLGTGNYNEQFF
TGTGCCAGCAGTCTCGGGACAGGGAACTACAATGAGCAGTTCTTC
>NA|TRBV28|TRBJ1-5|NA
CATQGGNQPQHF
TGTGCCACCCAAGGGGGGAACCAGCCCCAGCATTTT
>once|TRBV28|TRBJ1-1|NA
CASSLLGEDTEAFF
TGTGCCAGCAGTTTGTTAGGAGAGGACACTGAAGCTTTCTTT